This TCR beta chain came from a study of regulatory T cells in long-lasting Graves disease. The CDR3 is made up of 16 amino acids. CDR1 and CDR2 (germline): SGHAT, FQNNGV. V lost 4 bases and J lost 5; bases outside the gene matches: 9. Libraries of TCR beta came from iRepertoire HTBI primers plus Arm-PCR of CDR3 regions. Per the study methods: Samples revealed roughly 62 TRBV and approximately 15 TRBJ segments. TCRdb fed the multiplex PCR reads into MiXCR, producing one record per CDR3 protein. None of the V and J calls come from the authors' own analysis; TCRdb made them. Of approximately 400,000 distinct CDR3 sequences in the sample, approximately 25% were seen once. Regarding time point: persistent/refractory GD, antithyroid drugs over 5 years with positive TRAb. Generation of the TCR library employed RNA extracted from PBMCs. This clonotype was observed at least ten times.

The sequencing used peripheral blood mononuclear cells (PBMCs), collected when the disease was refractory, from a patient treated with antithyroid drugs. The chain carries TRBV11-2 and TRBJ1-2; 11 nucleotides agree with TRBD1. The clonotype comes from a middle-aged woman with Graves disease. CDR3 loop: CASSSLPGQGGYGYTF. For the CDR3, the DNA is TGTGCCAGCAGCTCCCTGCCGGGACAGGGGGGGTATGGCTACACCTTC.